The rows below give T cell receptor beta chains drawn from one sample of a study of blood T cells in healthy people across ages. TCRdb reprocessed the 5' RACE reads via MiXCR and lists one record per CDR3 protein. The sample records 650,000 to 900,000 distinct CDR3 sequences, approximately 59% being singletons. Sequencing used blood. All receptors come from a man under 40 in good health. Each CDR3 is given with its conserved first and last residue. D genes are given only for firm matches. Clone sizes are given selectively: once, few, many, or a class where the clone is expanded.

TGCAGCGCCTCCAGGACTGGGGCAGCTTTCTTT | CSASRTGAAFF | once | - | TRBJ1-1 | TRBV29-1
TGCAGTGCTAGAACGACAGGGAGGAATGAGCAGTTCTTC | CSARTTGRNEQFF | few | - | TRBJ2-1 | TRBV20-1
TGTGCCAGCAGCCAGATCTTCAAGCCTAGCACAGATACGCAGTATTTT | CASSQIFKPSTDTQYF | - | - | TRBJ2-3 | TRBV7-9
TGTGCCAGCACCCGGGACTACTCCAATGAGCAGTTCTTC | CASTRDYSNEQFF | - | TRBD2 | TRBJ2-1 | TRBV2
TGCGCCAGCGGCCAGGAGACAGATGAAAAACTGTTTTTT | CASGQETDEKLFF | - | - | TRBJ1-4 | TRBV4-3
TGTGCCAGCAGTAGACAGGGGGGGAACACCGGGGAGCTGTTTTTT | CASSRQGGNTGELFF | - | TRBD1 | TRBJ2-2 | TRBV28
TGTGCCAGCAGTTTTATCCCGCCCCAGCAGTTCTTC | CASSFIPPQQFF | - | - | TRBJ2-1 | TRBV28
TGTGCCAGCAGCCAAAGCAGGGGGCAACGCACCTACAATGAGCAGTTCTTC | CASSQSRGQRTYNEQFF | - | TRBD1 | TRBJ2-1 | TRBV4-2
TGCGCCAGCAGCCAAGAATTTGGACAGGGAGGAGAGACCCAGTACTTC | CASSQEFGQGGETQYF | many | TRBD1 | TRBJ2-5 | TRBV4-3
TGTGCCAGCAGCCCGACGCCCTTTGAGAGCTACACCTTC | CASSPTPFESYTF | - | - | TRBJ1-2 | TRBV5-6
TGTGCCAGCAGTTTAGGCGGGGGGGCGTTCAATGAGCAGTTCTTC | CASSLGGGAFNEQFF | - | TRBD2 | TRBJ2-1 | TRBV6-2/TRBV6-3
TGTGCCAGCAGCTTTTTGGACAGGGGTCCAAAGACCCAGTACTTC | CASSFLDRGPKTQYF | - | TRBD1 | TRBJ2-5 | TRBV7-9
TGCAGTGCTAGATGGGGTAGGGCTTACAATGAGCAGTACTTC | CSARWGRAYNEQYF | once | - | TRBJ2-7 | TRBV20-1
TGTGCCAGCAAAAATACTAATTCGAGGTCCGGGCAGTACTTC | CASKNTNSRSGQYF | - | - | TRBJ2-4 | TRBV6-5
TGTGCCAGCAGCTTAGGGGGGACGTTGCCCTCCTACGAGCAGTACTTC | CASSLGGTLPSYEQYF | few | - | TRBJ2-7 | TRBV7-2
TGTGTCAGCAGCCCCGGGGGGTACAATGAGCAGTTCTTC | CVSSPGGYNEQFF | - | TRBD2 | TRBJ2-1 | TRBV7-3